This TCR beta chain is from a study of blood T cells in healthy people across ages. Then a second PCR, running roughly 7 to 11 cycles, was carried out with a sample-barcoded 5' primer and a J-beta primer mix. TCRdb used MiXCR to reprocess the 5' RACE reads, holding one entry per CDR3 protein. The sample yields about 1.6 million distinct CDR3 sequences, 30% to 40% seen once. The CDR3 runs to 16 residues. Unmatched junction bases numbered 9, after V lost 1 base and J lost 4 bases. From germline, CDR1 is SEHNR and CDR2 FQNEAQ (reference sequence). This clonotype occurred a few times. The TCR sequence derives from a woman in her 30s in good health. The chain is built from TRBV7-9 and TRBJ1-1; 7 positions match TRBD1. The sequenced material came from blood. In DNA form, the CDR3 reads TGTGCCAGCAGCTTAGAAGGGACAGTGAGGGGCACTGAAGCTTTCTTT. It yields the protein CASSLEGTVRGTEAFF. The whole variable domain, remainder taken from reference TRBV7-9 and TRBJ1-1, is DTGVSQNPRHKITKRGQNVTFRCDPISEHNRLYWYRQTLGQGPEFLTYFQNEAQLEKSRLLSDRFSAERPKGSFSTLEIQRTEQGDSAMYLCASSLEGTVRGTEAFFGQGTRLTVV.